These 3 T cell receptor beta chains share one sample of origin, sequenced in a study of blood T cell repertoires in COVID-19. The protocol was immunoSEQ multiplex PCR, while the TCRdb copy is restricted to in-frame clones and leaves out a portion. This table holds 150,000 to 200,000 clones, around 80% found once. The material sequenced was peripheral blood. All receptors derive from a woman between 65 and 79 years old with COVID-19, enrolled during active disease.

The rearrangement links TRBV2 to TRBJ1-2; a possible D gene is TRBD1 (6 bases). Trimming took off 6 bases at V and 8 bases at J, with 19 bases between the two ends. Looked up from germline, CDR1 is SNHLY and CDR2 is FYNNEI. The CDR3 covers 14 residues. The CDR3 is CASRRTDPLAGYTF. CDR3 sequence (DNA): TGTGCCAGCAGACGGACAGACCCGTTGGCGGGCTACACCTTC.

This chain links TRBV6-5 with TRBJ1-4; D unclear. The V and J ends lost 8 bases and 4 bases respectively, with 14 bases between them. CDR1 and CDR2 (germline): MNHEY, SVGAGI. The CDR3 extends over 14 amino acids. The CDR3 DNA follows: TGTGCCAGCGTGGTTAGCCTTGTTAATGAAAAACTGTTTTTT. This gives the protein CASVVSLVNEKLFF.

The chain combines TRBV27 with TRBJ2-5; a possible D gene is TRBD2 (6 bases). V lost 6 bases, J lost 3 bases, and 17 bases lay in between. This CDR3 region has 15 residues. Per the germline V gene, CDR1 is MNHEY and CDR2 is SMNVEV (reference sequence). The CDR3 DNA follows: TGTGCCAGCAGCTCACCGTGGACGGGGGAAGAGACCCAGTACTTC. Protein product: CASSSPWTGEETQYF.